The 3 T cell receptor beta chains in this list originate from one sample, sequenced in a study of preoperative IRX-2 immunotherapy in early breast cancer. Sequenced by immunoSEQ multiplex PCR; TCRdb stores in-frame clones only, minus some. There are roughly 30,000 clones in the sample; 82% occur only once, and roughly 3.2% lies in the top ten. The sample's treatment: preoperative locoregional IRX-2 cytokine immunotherapy. Sample collection occurred from a patient treated with IRX-2 immunotherapy. The receptors were gathered from a human donor with breast cancer.

This chain's CDR3 is CASSSLGGVNQPQHF. The CDR3 coding sequence is TGTGCCAGCAGCTCCCTCGGCGGAGTCAATCAGCCCCAGCATTTT. The chain couples TRBV7-6 to TRBJ1-5; no firm D call. The germline gives CDR1 SGHVS, CDR2 FNYEAQ. The CDR3 runs to 15 residues. Deletions cut 4 bases from V and 3 bases from J, with 13 bases between.

V and J are TRBV22-1 and TRBJ1-5. TRBV22-1 is noted as a pseudogene. This CDR3 spans 13 amino acids. CDR3 in amino acids: CASSPFADQPQHF. As DNA, the CDR3 is TGTGCCAGCAGTCCGTTCGCGGATCAGCCCCAGCATTTT.

This clone turned up a few times. Written as DNA, the CDR3 is TGTGCCTGGGAAAGACGGCCCTCTGGAAACACCATATATTTT. Translated: CAWERRPSGNTIYF. The chain couples TRBV30 to TRBJ1-3, with D uncertain. Germline V lookup: CDR1 GTSNPN, CDR2 SVGIG (reference sequence). The CDR3 is made up of 14 amino acids. Trimming stripped 5 bases from V and 0 bases from J, with 11 bases between.